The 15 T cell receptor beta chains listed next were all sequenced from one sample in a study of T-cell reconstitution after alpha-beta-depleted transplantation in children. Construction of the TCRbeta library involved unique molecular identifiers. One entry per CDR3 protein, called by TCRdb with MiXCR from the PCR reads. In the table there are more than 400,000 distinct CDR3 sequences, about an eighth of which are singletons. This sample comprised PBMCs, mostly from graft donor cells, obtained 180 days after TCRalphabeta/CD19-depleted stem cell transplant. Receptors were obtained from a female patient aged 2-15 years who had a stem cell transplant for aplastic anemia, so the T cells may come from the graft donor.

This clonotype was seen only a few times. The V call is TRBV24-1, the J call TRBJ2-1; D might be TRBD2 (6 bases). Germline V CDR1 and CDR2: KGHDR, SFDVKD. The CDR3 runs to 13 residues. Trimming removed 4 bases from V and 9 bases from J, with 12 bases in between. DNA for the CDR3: TGTGCCACCAGTGACCTCCCCGGGGGTGAGCAGTTCTTC. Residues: CATSDLPGGEQFF.

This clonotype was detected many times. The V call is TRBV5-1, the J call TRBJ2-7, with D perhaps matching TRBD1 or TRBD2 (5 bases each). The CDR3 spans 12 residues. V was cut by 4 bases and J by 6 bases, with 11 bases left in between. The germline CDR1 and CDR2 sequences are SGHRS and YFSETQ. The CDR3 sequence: CASSKGTGEQYF. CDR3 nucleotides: TGCGCCAGCAGCAAAGGGACCGGCGAGCAGTACTTC.

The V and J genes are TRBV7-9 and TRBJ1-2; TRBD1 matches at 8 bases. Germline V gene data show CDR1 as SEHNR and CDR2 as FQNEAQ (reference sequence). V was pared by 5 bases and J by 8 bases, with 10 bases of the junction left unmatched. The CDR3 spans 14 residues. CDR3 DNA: TGTGCCAGCAGCCATCCTACAGGGGGAGTAGGCTACACCTTC. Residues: CASSHPTGGVGYTF.

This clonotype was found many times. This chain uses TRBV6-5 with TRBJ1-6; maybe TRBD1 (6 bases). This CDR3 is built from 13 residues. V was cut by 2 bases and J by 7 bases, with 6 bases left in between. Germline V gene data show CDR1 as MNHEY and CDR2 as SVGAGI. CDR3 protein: CASSYGTNSPLHF. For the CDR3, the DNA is TGTGCCAGCAGTTACGGGACAAATTCACCCCTCCACTTT.

CDR3: CSARVRRAKAGEGYTF. DNA of the CDR3: TGCAGTGCTAGAGTCCGCAGGGCCAAGGCCGGGGAGGGCTACACCTTC. This sequence joins TRBV20-1 and TRBJ1-2, with D perhaps matching TRBD1 (5 bases). The V end was cut by 1 base, the J end by 8 bases, with 23 bases between. This CDR3 is 16 amino acids long. CDR1 is DFQATT, CDR2 SNEGSKA, per germline (reference sequence).

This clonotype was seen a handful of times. CDR3 sequence reads: CASRRADDSNQPQHF. As DNA, the CDR3 is TGTGCCAGCAGGAGGGCAGACGATAGCAATCAGCCCCAGCATTTT. The J gene is TRBJ1-5, the V gene TRBV7-8; D not resolved. V was shortened by 6 bases and J by 0 bases, with 12 bases between the two germline ends. This CDR3 is 15 amino acids long. Germline V lookup: CDR1 SGHVS, CDR2 FQNEAQ.

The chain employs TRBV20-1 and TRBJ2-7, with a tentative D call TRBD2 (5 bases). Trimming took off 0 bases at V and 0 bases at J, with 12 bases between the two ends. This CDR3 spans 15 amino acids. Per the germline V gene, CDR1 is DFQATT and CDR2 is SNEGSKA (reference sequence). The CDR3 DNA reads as TGCAGTGCTAGAGATCCCCGGGGAAGCTCCTACGAGCAGTACTTC. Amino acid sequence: CSARDPRGSSYEQYF.

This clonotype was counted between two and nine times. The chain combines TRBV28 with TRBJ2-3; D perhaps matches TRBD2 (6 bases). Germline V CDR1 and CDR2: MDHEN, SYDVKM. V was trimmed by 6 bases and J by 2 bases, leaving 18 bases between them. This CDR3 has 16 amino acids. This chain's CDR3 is CASRGTFRKLTDTQYF. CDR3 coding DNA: TGTGCCAGCAGGGGGACTTTTCGAAAACTCACAGATACGCAGTATTTT.

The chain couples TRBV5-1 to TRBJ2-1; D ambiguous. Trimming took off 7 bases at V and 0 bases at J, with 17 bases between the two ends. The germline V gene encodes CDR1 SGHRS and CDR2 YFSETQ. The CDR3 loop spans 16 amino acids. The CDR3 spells CASLLLPGLSYNEQFF. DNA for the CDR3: TGCGCCAGCCTTCTTCTCCCGGGTCTCTCCTACAATGAGCAGTTCTTC.

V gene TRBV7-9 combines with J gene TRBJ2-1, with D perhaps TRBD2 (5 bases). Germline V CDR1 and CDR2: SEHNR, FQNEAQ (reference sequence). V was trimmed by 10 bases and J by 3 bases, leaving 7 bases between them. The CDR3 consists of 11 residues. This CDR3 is CATDYYNEQFF. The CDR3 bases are TGTGCCACCGACTACTACAATGAGCAGTTCTTC.

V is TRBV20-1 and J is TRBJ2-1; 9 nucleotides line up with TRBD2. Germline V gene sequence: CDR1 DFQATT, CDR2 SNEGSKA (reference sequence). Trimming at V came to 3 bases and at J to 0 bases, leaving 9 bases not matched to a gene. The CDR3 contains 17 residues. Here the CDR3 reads CSASEASGRSSYNEQFF. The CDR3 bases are TGCAGTGCTAGTGAAGCGAGCGGGAGGAGCTCCTACAATGAGCAGTTCTTC.

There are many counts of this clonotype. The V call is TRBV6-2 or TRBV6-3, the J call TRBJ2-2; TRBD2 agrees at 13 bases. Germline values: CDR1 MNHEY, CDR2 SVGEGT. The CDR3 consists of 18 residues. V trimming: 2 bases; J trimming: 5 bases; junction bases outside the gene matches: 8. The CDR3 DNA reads TGTGCCAGCAGTTACCGCACCTCGACTAGCGGGAGGACCGGGGAGCTGTTTTTT. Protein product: CASSYRTSTSGRTGELFF.

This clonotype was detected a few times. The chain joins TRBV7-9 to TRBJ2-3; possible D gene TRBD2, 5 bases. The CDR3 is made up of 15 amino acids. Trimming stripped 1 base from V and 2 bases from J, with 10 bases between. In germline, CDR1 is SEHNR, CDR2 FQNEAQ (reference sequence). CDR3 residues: CASSLEAGFTDTQYF. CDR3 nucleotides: TGTGCCAGCAGCTTAGAGGCGGGTTTCACAGATACGCAGTATTTT.

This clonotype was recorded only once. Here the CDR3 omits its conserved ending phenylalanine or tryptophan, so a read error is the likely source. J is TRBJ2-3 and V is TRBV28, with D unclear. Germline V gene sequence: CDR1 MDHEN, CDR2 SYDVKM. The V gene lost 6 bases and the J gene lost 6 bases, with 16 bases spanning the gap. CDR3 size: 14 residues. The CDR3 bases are TGTGCCAGCAGCCCGACCGGATTAGCCGATACGCAGTATTCT. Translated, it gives CASSPTGLADTQYS.

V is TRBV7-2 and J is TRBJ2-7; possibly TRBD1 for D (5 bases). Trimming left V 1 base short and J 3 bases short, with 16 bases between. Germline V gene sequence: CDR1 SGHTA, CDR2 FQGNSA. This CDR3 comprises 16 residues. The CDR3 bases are TGTGCCAGCAGCTTAGGGCGGCACAGGTTCCTCTACGAGCAGTACGTC. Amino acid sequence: CASSLGRHRFLYEQYV.